Following are 8 T cell receptor beta chains from one sample sequenced in a study of blood T cell repertoires in COVID-19. Libraries were prepared by immunoSEQ multiplex PCR; TCRdb keeps only in-frame clonotypes and omits some of them. This sample carries around 250,000 clones, approximately 90% of them seen once, and the ten largest clones take about 4%. Sequencing was carried out using PBMCs or T cells enriched from blood (not recorded which). The source of these receptors is a woman younger than 45 with acute COVID-19.

V gene TRBV9 combines with J gene TRBJ2-2; 9 nucleotides align to TRBD2. Germline CDR1 and CDR2: SGDLS and YYNGEE. Trimming at V came to 0 bases and at J to 8 bases, leaving 14 bases not matched to a gene. This CDR3 is 18 amino acids long. CDR3 DNA: TGTGCCAGCAGCGTAGGTGCTAGCGGGACAATAAATATAGGGGAGCTGTTTTTT. Amino acids: CASSVGASGTINIGELFF. Full variable domain (remainder filled in from reference TRBV9 and TRBJ2-2): DSGVTQTPKHLITATGQRVTLRCSPRSGDLSVYWYQQSLDQGLQFLIQYYNGEERAKGNILERFSAQQFPDLHSELNLSSLELGDSALYFCASSVGASGTINIGELFFGEGSRLTVL.

The V and J genes are TRBV24-1 and TRBJ2-3; TRBD2 agrees at 8 bases. Germline V gives CDR1 KGHDR, CDR2 SFDVKD. CDR3 length: 16 amino acids. V trimming: 4 bases; J trimming: 0 bases; junction bases outside the gene matches: 5. CDR3 sequence: CATSDTSGTSTDTQYF. The CDR3 bases are TGTGCCACCAGTGACACTAGCGGAACTAGCACAGATACGCAGTATTTT.

CDR3 bases: TGTGCCAGCAGTGAAAGACGCGGACAAAAGCCCCAGCATTTT. Its protein is CASSERRGQKPQHF. This sequence joins TRBV28 and TRBJ1-5, with D possibly TRBD1 on 5 matching bases. The CDR3 is 14 amino acids. V shed 5 bases and J shed 8 bases, with 16 bases lying between them. The V gene's germline CDR1 is MDHEN and CDR2 SYDVKM. Looking up the rest from reference TRBV28 and TRBJ1-5 gives the full variable domain: DVKVTQSSRYLVKRTGEKVFLECVQDMDHENMFWYRQDPGLGLRLIYFSYDVKMKEKGDIPEGYSVSREKKERFSLILESASTNQTSMYLCASSERRGQKPQHFGDGTRLSIL.

This clone was seen ten or more times. CDR3 in DNA: TGTGCCAGTGGATGGACAGGGGACCCCGAAAAACTGTTTTTT. Translating it yields CASGWTGDPEKLFF. This chain links TRBV19 with TRBJ1-4; 9 bases line up with TRBD1. This CDR3 has 14 amino acids. V lost 8 bases to trimming and J lost 8 bases; unmatched junction nucleotides: 9. Germline lookup yields CDR1 LNHDA and CDR2 SQIVND (reference sequence).

This clone was observed a few times. The chain couples TRBV2 to TRBJ1-2, with D perhaps TRBD1 (5 bases). In germline, CDR1 is SNHLY, CDR2 FYNNEI. The CDR3 length is 17 residues. V was pared by 6 bases and J by 4 bases, with 24 bases between. The DNA of the CDR3 is TGTGCCAGCAGAGGAACGTGGGACGGGAGAGGTAGCTATGGCTACACCTTC. Encoded protein: CASRGTWDGRGSYGYTF.

This chain uses TRBV5-1 with TRBJ1-4; 7 positions agree with TRBD1. CDR3 length: 12 amino acids. V shed 3 bases, J shed 14 bases, and the junction held 7 bases outside the gene matches. In germline, CDR1 is SGHRS, CDR2 YFSETQ. Written as DNA, the CDR3 is TGCGCCAGCAGCTACAGCGGACAGGCCCTGTTTTTT. Residues: CASSYSGQALFF.

The chain links TRBV7-2 to TRBJ1-5; D is uncertain. The CDR3 sequence is 16 residues long. V was pared by 1 base and J by 4 bases, with 14 bases between. Germline values: CDR1 SGHTA, CDR2 FQGNSA. The DNA of the CDR3 is TGTGCCAGCAGCTTAGATAGCAGATTCATTAATCAGCCCCAGCATTTT. Translated, it gives CASSLDSRFINQPQHF.

The J gene is TRBJ1-5, the V gene TRBV10-3; 9 bases align to TRBD1. Germline CDR1 reads ENHRY; CDR2 reads SYGVKD. This CDR3 region has 13 residues. The V and J ends lost 4 bases and 7 bases, in that order; junction bases with no gene match: 2. The CDR3 spells CAISADRGQPQHF. The CDR3 DNA follows: TGTGCCATCAGTGCTGACAGGGGGCAGCCCCAGCATTTT.